This T cell receptor beta chain was identified in a study of OX40 agonist ivuxolimab in advanced cancers. Germline CDR1 reads SGHRS; CDR2 reads YFSETQ. V was pared by 4 bases and J by 0 bases, with 10 bases between. The CDR3 runs 14 residues. Sequencing used immunoSEQ multiplex PCR; TCRdb keeps in-frame clones, though not all of them. The profile shows 35,000 to 40,000 clones, 85% to 90% of them singletons. The sequencing used CD4+ or CD8+ T cells sorted from blood, collected in a trial of the OX40 agonist ivuxolimab. The chain is built from TRBV5-1 and TRBJ2-5; D not resolved. This receptor was obtained from an adult with an advanced solid tumor such as melanoma, head and neck, liver or kidney cancer. The CDR3 DNA reads TGCGCCAGCAGCCCCAGTGAGTACCAAGAGACCCAGTACTTC. It specifies CASSPSEYQETQYF.